This is a list of T cell receptor beta chains from one sample in a study of cytomegalovirus exposure and HLA in healthy donors. TCRdb keeps only in-frame clones here, not all; method: immunoSEQ multiplex PCR. The table has about 140,000 clones, around 78% seen once. The sequenced sample was PBMCs. Every receptor here comes from a young woman in good health and CMV-seropositive. Both conserved end residues are part of each CDR3. Each record gives: J gene, V gene, D gene, clone size, CDR3 DNA, CDR3 protein. The D gene is left open where the match is weak. Clone sizes are given selectively: once, few, many, or a class where the clone is expanded.

j_gene: TRBJ1-3; v_gene: TRBV30; d_gene: .; abundance: once; CDR3nt: TGTGCCTGGGGAACAGGGAGCTCTGGAAACACCATATATTTT; CDR3aa: CAWGTGSSGNTIYF
j_gene: TRBJ2-1; v_gene: TRBV11-2; d_gene: TRBD2; abundance: .; CDR3nt: TGTGCCAGCAGCCCTCTGGTAAGCGGGGGGGCTTACTCCTACAATGAGCAGTTCTTC; CDR3aa: CASSPLVSGGAYSYNEQFF
j_gene: TRBJ2-3; v_gene: TRBV9; d_gene: TRBD2; abundance: once; CDR3nt: TGTGCCAGCAGCGTGGGGCTAGCGGGGTCCGCAGATACGCAGTATTTT; CDR3aa: CASSVGLAGSADTQYF
j_gene: TRBJ2-7; v_gene: TRBV18; d_gene: .; abundance: .; CDR3nt: TGTGCCAGCTCAACTAGGACTGCGAACTACGAGCAGTACTTC; CDR3aa: CASSTRTANYEQYF
j_gene: TRBJ1-4; v_gene: TRBV27; d_gene: .; abundance: .; CDR3nt: TGTGCCAGCAGTTTGACGAGGGCGAGTAATGAAAAACTGTTTTTT; CDR3aa: CASSLTRASNEKLFF
j_gene: TRBJ2-5; v_gene: TRBV5-4; d_gene: .; abundance: .; CDR3nt: TGTGCCAGCAGCTTGGAAGGGGTGCAAGAGACCCAGTACTTC; CDR3aa: CASSLEGVQETQYF
j_gene: TRBJ1-4; v_gene: TRBV14; d_gene: TRBD1; abundance: .; CDR3nt: TGTGCCAGCAGCCAAGTGACAGGGTTTTTTGAAAAACTGTTTTTT; CDR3aa: CASSQVTGFFEKLFF
j_gene: TRBJ2-7; v_gene: TRBV11-2; d_gene: TRBD2; abundance: .; CDR3nt: TGTGCCAGCAGCAGGCGCGGAAGCGGGGACGAGCAGTACTTC; CDR3aa: CASSRRGSGDEQYF
j_gene: TRBJ2-3; v_gene: TRBV2; d_gene: TRBD2; abundance: .; CDR3nt: TGTGCCAGCAGGAGGGGAGGGGCGGGGGGGAGCACAGATACGCAGTATTTT; CDR3aa: CASRRGGAGGSTDTQYF
j_gene: TRBJ2-2; v_gene: TRBV7-9; d_gene: TRBD1; abundance: .; CDR3nt: TGTGCCAGCAGCTTTATAACAGGGGTTACCACCGGGGAGCTGTTTTTT; CDR3aa: CASSFITGVTTGELFF
j_gene: TRBJ2-2; v_gene: TRBV11-3; d_gene: TRBD1; abundance: once; CDR3nt: TGTGCCAGCAGCCCTCGGACAGGGGTTACCGGGGAGCTGTTTTTT; CDR3aa: CASSPRTGVTGELFF
j_gene: TRBJ1-2; v_gene: TRBV2; d_gene: TRBD1; abundance: .; CDR3nt: TGTGCCAGCGGGGGTAGCGGACAGGGTCGAAATGGCTACACCTTC; CDR3aa: CASGGSGQGRNGYTF
j_gene: TRBJ2-5; v_gene: TRBV27; d_gene: TRBD1; abundance: .; CDR3nt: TGTGCCAGCAGTTTCTCTGGACAGGGTCAAGAGACCCAGTACTTC; CDR3aa: CASSFSGQGQETQYF
j_gene: TRBJ1-2; v_gene: TRBV4-3; d_gene: TRBD1; abundance: .; CDR3nt: TGCGCCAGCAGCCAACAATCGACAGGGAACTATGGCTACACCTTC; CDR3aa: CASSQQSTGNYGYTF
j_gene: TRBJ2-6; v_gene: TRBV19; d_gene: .; abundance: .; CDR3nt: TGTGCCAGTAGTATAGTCGGGTCGCTTGGGGCCAACGTCCTGACTTTC; CDR3aa: CASSIVGSLGANVLTF
j_gene: TRBJ2-7; v_gene: TRBV6-5; d_gene: .; abundance: .; CDR3nt: TGTGCCAGCAGTTATAGCGGGACAGCCGCCTACGAGCAGTACTTC; CDR3aa: CASSYSGTAAYEQYF
j_gene: TRBJ1-6; v_gene: TRBV6-5; d_gene: .; abundance: .; CDR3nt: TGTGCCAGCAGCCTAGCCGCGAGTACGATCTCACCCCTCCACTTT; CDR3aa: CASSLAASTISPLHF
j_gene: TRBJ1-2; v_gene: TRBV6-6; d_gene: TRBD1; abundance: .; CDR3nt: TGTGCCAGCAGTTACTGGGGACAGGGGGTGCGGGGCTACACCTTC; CDR3aa: CASSYWGQGVRGYTF
j_gene: TRBJ1-2; v_gene: TRBV4-3; d_gene: TRBD1; abundance: .; CDR3nt: TGCGCCAGCAGCACACTTAACCCGGACAGGGGAGTTGGCTACACCTTC; CDR3aa: CASSTLNPDRGVGYTF
j_gene: TRBJ2-5; v_gene: TRBV6-6; d_gene: .; abundance: .; CDR3nt: TGTGCCAGCAGTTACTACCGGGAGACCCAGTACTTC; CDR3aa: CASSYYRETQYF